This TCR beta chain was found in a study of blood T cell repertoires in COVID-19. Study in general: Samples came from the United States, Italy and Spain, spanning acute and convalescent COVID-19. T cells, B-cell-depleted T cells, or PBMCs supplied cDNA or gDNA.

CDR1 is ENHRY and CDR2 is SYGVKD in the germline V gene. Trimming removed 4 bases from V and 1 base from J, with 5 bases in between. The CDR3 spans 13 residues. As originally analysed: For nucleated cells, counts were estimated from reference gene primer amplification. The table came from immunoSEQ multiplex PCR; TCRdb's copy has only in-frame clones and leaves some out. V and J calls and clone size are given by that table; D and trimming were obtained from the DNA. The table records about 190,000 clones, roughly 80% of them present only once. The TCR sequence derives from a human donor in a cohort sampled during active COVID-19. This rearrangement joins TRBV10-3 to TRBJ1-3; D is uncertain. Input material: peripheral blood. The CDR3 coding sequence is TGTGCCATCAGTGCCGGTTCTGGAAACACCATATATTTT. Protein sequence: CAISAGSGNTIYF.